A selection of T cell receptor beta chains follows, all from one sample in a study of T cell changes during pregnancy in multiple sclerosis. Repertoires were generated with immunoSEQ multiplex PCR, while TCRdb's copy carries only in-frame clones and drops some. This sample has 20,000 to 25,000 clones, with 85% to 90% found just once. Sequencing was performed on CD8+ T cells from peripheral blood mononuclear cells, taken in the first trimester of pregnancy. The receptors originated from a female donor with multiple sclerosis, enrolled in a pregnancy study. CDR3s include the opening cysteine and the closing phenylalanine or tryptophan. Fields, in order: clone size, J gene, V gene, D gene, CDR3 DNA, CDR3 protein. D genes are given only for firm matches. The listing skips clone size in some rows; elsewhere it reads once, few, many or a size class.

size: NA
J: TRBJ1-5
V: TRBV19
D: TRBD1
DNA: TGTGCCGTAGGGACAGGGGCGGGTCAGCCCCAGCATTTT
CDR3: CAVGTGAGQPQHF

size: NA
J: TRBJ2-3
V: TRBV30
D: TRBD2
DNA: TGTGCCTCAAGACTAGCGGGAGTCGGGGATACGCAGTATTTT
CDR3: CASRLAGVGDTQYF

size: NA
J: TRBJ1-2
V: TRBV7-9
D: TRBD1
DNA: TGTGCCAGCAGCTTAGTACCCCAGATTGACAGGGATAACTATGGCTACACCTTC
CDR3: CASSLVPQIDRDNYGYTF

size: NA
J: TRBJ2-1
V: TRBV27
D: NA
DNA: TGTGCCAGCAGGCCTACAGGGATCTACAATGAGCAGTTCTTC
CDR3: CASRPTGIYNEQFF

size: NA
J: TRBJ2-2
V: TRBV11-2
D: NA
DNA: TGTGCGGCAGGCGGGTTGGTCGGGGAGCTGTTTTTT
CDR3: CAAGGLVGELFF

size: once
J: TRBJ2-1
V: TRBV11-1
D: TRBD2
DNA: TGTGCCAGCAGCCCGAACCCGGGACTAGCTTACAATGAGCAGTTCTTC
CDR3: CASSPNPGLAYNEQFF

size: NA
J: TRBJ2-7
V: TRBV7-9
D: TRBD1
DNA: TGTGCCAGCAGCCCGACAGGGGGAGACGAGCAGTACTTC
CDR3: CASSPTGGDEQYF

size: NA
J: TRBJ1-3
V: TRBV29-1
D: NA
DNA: TGCAGCGTTGAGGGGGTCGTGGGACTACCTGGAAACACCATATATTTT
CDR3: CSVEGVVGLPGNTIYF

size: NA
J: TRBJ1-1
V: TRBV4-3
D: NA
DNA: TGCGCCAGCAGCCAAGAGCGGGGTGACACTGAAGCTTTCTTT
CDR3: CASSQERGDTEAFF

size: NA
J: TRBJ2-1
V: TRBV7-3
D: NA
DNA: TGTGCCAGCAGCTCCGGGACTTACAATGAGCAGTTCTTC
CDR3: CASSSGTYNEQFF

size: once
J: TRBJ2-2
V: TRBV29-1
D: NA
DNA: TGCAGCGTTGAAGCCTTCGCCGGGGAGCTGTTTTTT
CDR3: CSVEAFAGELFF

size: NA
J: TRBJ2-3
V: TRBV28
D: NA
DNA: TGTGCCAGCAGCCAAGTGAACTTGGCGGGAAGCACAGATACGCAGTATTTT
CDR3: CASSQVNLAGSTDTQYF

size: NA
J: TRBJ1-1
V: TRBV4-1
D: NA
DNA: TGCGCCAGCAGCCAAGTATCGCGGATAAACACTGAAGCTTTCTTT
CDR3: CASSQVSRINTEAFF

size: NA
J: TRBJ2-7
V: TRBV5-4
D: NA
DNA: TGTGCCAGCAGCTTGTTGGGGGGAAGAGACGAGCAGTACTTC
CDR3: CASSLLGGRDEQYF

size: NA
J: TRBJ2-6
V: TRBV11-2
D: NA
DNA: TGTGCCAGCAGCCCGTCCCCCTCTGGGGCCAACGTCCTGACTTTC
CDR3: CASSPSPSGANVLTF